These 17 T cell receptor beta chains originate from one sample sequenced in a study of T cell repertoires and HLA-DP antigens. No antigen is known for these receptors. Clones were read by immunoSEQ multiplex PCR, and TCRdb kept only the in-frame ones, dropping some. This table has approximately 89,000 clones, approximately 86% appearing once. The sample was CD4+ T cells from PBMCs. The source is a man aged 45-65 years in good health and CMV-seronegative.

The chain has TRBV4-1 and TRBJ1-2; D ambiguous. The germline CDR1 and CDR2 sequences are MGHRA and YSYEKL. Trimming cost V 0 bases and J 0 bases, with 17 bases left between them. The CDR3 has 18 amino acids. The chain's CDR3 is CASSQERASATANYGYTF. The CDR3 nucleotides read TGCGCCAGCAGCCAAGAAAGGGCCTCGGCCACCGCTAACTATGGCTACACCTTC.

The rearrangement links TRBV10-2 to TRBJ2-3; 9 bases agree with TRBD1. J gave up 7 bases and V 10 bases, and 12 bases lay outside the gene matches. CDR3 length: 14 residues. Germline V gives CDR1 WSHSY, CDR2 SAAADI. In nucleotides, the CDR3 is TGCGCCACCCGAGACAGGGGGATGGGTTATACGCAGTATTTT. Translation gives CATRDRGMGYTQYF.

J is TRBJ2-7 and V is TRBV7-2; maybe TRBD2 (7 bases). Germline V gives CDR1 SGHTA, CDR2 FQGNSA. With 3 bases removed from V and 4 bases from J, the gap between germline ends came to 13 bases. This CDR3 spans 14 amino acids. The CDR3 sequence: CASSFGGRGYEQYF. The CDR3 nucleotides are TGTGCCAGCAGCTTCGGGGGGCGCGGGTACGAGCAGTACTTC.

This sequence joins TRBV19 and TRBJ1-2; D remains unclear. The germline V and J ends were trimmed by 5 bases and 8 bases, with 15 bases remaining between them. From germline, CDR1 is LNHDA and CDR2 SQIVND (reference sequence). The CDR3 spans 13 residues. Here the CDR3 DNA reads TGTGCCAGTAGTCAATACCTTTCGGGAGGCTACACCTTC. Encoded protein: CASSQYLSGGYTF.

J is TRBJ1-4 and V is TRBV18, with no clear D. This CDR3 is built from 15 residues. The germline V gene has CDR1 KGHSH and CDR2 LQKENI. Between the trimmed V and J ends, which lost 0 bases and 8 bases, there was a span of 13 bases. The CDR3 loop reads CASSPPQQLGEKLFF. The CDR3 DNA is TGTGCCAGCTCACCACCCCAACAGTTGGGGGAAAAACTGTTTTTT.

The J gene is TRBJ2-2, the V gene TRBV7-6, with D perhaps matching TRBD2 (5 bases). From germline, CDR1 is SGHVS and CDR2 FNYEAQ. There are 12 residues in the CDR3. V lost 5 bases and J 6 bases, leaving 7 bases between the germline ends. CDR3 region: CASSHGAGELFF. DNA of the CDR3: TGTGCCAGCAGCCACGGGGCCGGGGAGCTGTTTTTT.

The chain has TRBV2 and TRBJ1-1, with D perhaps TRBD1 (5 bases). The germline V gene has CDR1 SNHLY and CDR2 FYNNEI. The CDR3 is 13 residues long. Trimming took off 6 bases at V and 1 base at J, with 9 bases between the two ends. The CDR3 region has the DNA TGTGCCAGCAGGAAGACAGAGAACACTGAAGCTTTCTTT. Its translation: CASRKTENTEAFF.

This rearrangement joins TRBV12-2 to TRBJ1-1; the tabulated D call, TRBD1, remains unverified against the DNA. TRBV12-2 counts as a pseudogene. The CDR3 sequence is 16 residues long. CDR3 in DNA: TGTGCAAGTCGCCTTAGAAACAGGGATCGGGGCACTGAAGCTTTCTTT. Translated, it gives CASRLRNRDRGTEAFF.

J is TRBJ1-2 and V is TRBV23-1; the match to TRBD1 covers 7 bases. TRBV23-1 is an ORF, and what it does is uncertain. The V and J ends lost 5 bases and 2 bases, in that order; junction bases with no gene match: 8. CDR3 length: 15 amino acids. The CDR3 reads CASSLEDRSNYGYTF. The CDR3 coding sequence is TGCGCCAGCAGTTTAGAGGACAGGAGCAACTATGGCTACACCTTC.

J is TRBJ1-1 and V is TRBV30; D call uncertain. The CDR3 has 13 amino acids. In germline, CDR1 is GTSNPN, CDR2 SVGIG (reference sequence). V was cut by 4 bases and J by 4 bases, with 13 bases left in between. In DNA form, the CDR3 reads TGTGCCTGGACCCAGTCACTCTCCACTGAAGCTTTCTTT. As protein: CAWTQSLSTEAFF.

V and J are TRBV7-3 and TRBJ2-5; unclear D gene. The germline V and J ends were trimmed by 8 bases and 5 bases, with 12 bases remaining between them. CDR1 is SGHTA, CDR2 FQGTGA, per germline. This CDR3 has 12 residues. CDR3 amino acids: CASRVLGETQYF. The CDR3 DNA reads as TGTGCCAGCCGTGTCCTGGGGGAGACCCAGTACTTC.

This chain connects TRBV2 to TRBJ1-3; no reliable D call. Trimming cost V 2 bases and J 2 bases, with 7 bases left between them. This CDR3 has 14 residues. Germline CDR1 reads SNHLY; CDR2 reads FYNNEI. The CDR3 nucleotides read TGTGCCAGCAGTGAAAGGGAAACTGGAAACACCATATATTTT. Its protein product is CASSERETGNTIYF. The full variable domain, completed using reference TRBV2 and TRBJ1-3, is EPEVTQTPSHQVTQMGQEVILRCVPISNHLYFYWYRQILGQKVEFLVSFYNNEISEKSEIFDDQFSVERPDGSNFTLKIRSTKLEDSAMYFCASSERETGNTIYFGEGSWLTVV.

J is TRBJ2-7 and V is TRBV7-2, with TRBD1 as a possible D gene (6 bases). Looked up from germline, CDR1 is SGHTA and CDR2 is FQGNSA. V was pared by 4 bases and J by 3 bases, with 10 bases between. The CDR3 contains 13 residues. The CDR3 sequence is CASSSSQGYEQYF. Written as DNA, the CDR3 is TGTGCCAGCAGCTCCTCACAGGGCTACGAGCAGTACTTC.

The V and J genes are TRBV9 and TRBJ1-3; the D is unclear. CDR1 is SGDLS, CDR2 YYNGEE, per germline. This CDR3 has 14 amino acids. The ends were cut back, 5 bases at V and 3 bases at J, with 12 bases in the middle. This CDR3 is CASSKTGVGNTIYF. The CDR3 region has the DNA TGTGCCAGCAGTAAGACCGGGGTTGGAAACACCATATATTTT. Drawing the rest from reference TRBV9 and TRBJ1-3, the complete variable domain is DSGVTQTPKHLITATGQRVTLRCSPRSGDLSVYWYQQSLDQGLQFLIQYYNGEERAKGNILERFSAQQFPDLHSELNLSSLELGDSALYFCASSKTGVGNTIYFGEGSWLTVV.

The chain links TRBV19 to TRBJ1-5, with unresolved D. This CDR3 spans 14 amino acids. V shed 5 bases and J shed 1 base, with 9 bases lying between them. Germline CDR1 and CDR2: LNHDA and SQIVND (reference sequence). The CDR3 DNA sequence: TGTGCCAGTAGTTCCCTGGACAGCAATCAGCCCCAGCATTTT. Protein: CASSSLDSNQPQHF.

The chain recombines TRBV18 with TRBJ2-7; possible D gene TRBD2, 5 bases. Germline CDR1 is KGHSH and CDR2 is LQKENI. CDR3 length equals 15 residues. V lost 0 bases and J lost 0, with 9 bases in between. The CDR3 DNA sequence: TGTGCCAGCTCACCACCGACGGGATACTCCTACGAGCAGTACTTC. Encoded protein: CASSPPTGYSYEQYF. Filled out from reference TRBV18 and TRBJ2-7, the complete variable domain reads NAGVMQNPRHLVRRRGQEARLRCSPMKGHSHVYWYRQLPEEGLKFMVYLQKENIIDESGMPKERFSAEFPKEGPSILRIQQVVRGDSAAYFCASSPPTGYSYEQYFGPGTRLTVT.

The rearrangement links TRBV20-1 to TRBJ1-2; no firm D call. Germline loops: CDR1 DFQATT, CDR2 SNEGSKA (reference sequence). The CDR3 length is 11 residues. The V end was cut by 6 bases, the J end by 4 bases, with 9 bases between. The CDR3 here is CSAPYSYGYTF. The CDR3 region has the DNA TGCAGTGCGCCTTACAGCTATGGCTACACCTTC.